In its sample, the clone carrying this T cell receptor (beta chain) was seen a few times. This entry is derived from a study of T cell repertoires in aging, cancer and after chemotherapy. Peripheral blood genomic DNA, not sorted cells or RNA, was the template. A mixed TRB-A/B primer pool amplified rearranged TRB by multiplex touch-down PCR. TCRdb itself ran the multiplex PCR reads through MiXCR, one entry per CDR3 protein. Of around 2,000 distinct CDR3 sequences in the sample, approximately 24% are singletons; the top ten hold roughly 10%. Germline loops: CDR1 LGHNA, CDR2 YNFKEQ. The CDR3 totals 14 residues. The V gene lost 0 bases and the J gene lost 7 bases, with 12 bases spanning the gap.

Sequencing was done on a sample of blood. V is TRBV4-2 and J is TRBJ1-2; no clear D gene. The sequence came from a human donor with a solid tumor. The CDR3 DNA reads as TGTGCCAGCAGCCAAGAGGACGGAGTTGGTGGCTACACCTTC. Encoded protein: CASSQEDGVGGYTF.